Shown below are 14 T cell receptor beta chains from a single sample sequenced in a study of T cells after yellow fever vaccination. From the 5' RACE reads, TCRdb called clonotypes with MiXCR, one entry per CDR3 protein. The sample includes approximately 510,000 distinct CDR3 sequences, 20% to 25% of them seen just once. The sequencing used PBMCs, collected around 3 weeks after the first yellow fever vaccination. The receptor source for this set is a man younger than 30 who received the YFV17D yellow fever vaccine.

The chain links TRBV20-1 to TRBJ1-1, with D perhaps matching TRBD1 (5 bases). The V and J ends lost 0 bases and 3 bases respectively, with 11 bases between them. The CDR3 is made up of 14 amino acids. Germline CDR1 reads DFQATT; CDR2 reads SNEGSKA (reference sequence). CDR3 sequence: CSARDRKGHTEAFF. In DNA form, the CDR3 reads TGCAGTGCTAGAGATAGGAAGGGGCACACTGAAGCTTTCTTT.

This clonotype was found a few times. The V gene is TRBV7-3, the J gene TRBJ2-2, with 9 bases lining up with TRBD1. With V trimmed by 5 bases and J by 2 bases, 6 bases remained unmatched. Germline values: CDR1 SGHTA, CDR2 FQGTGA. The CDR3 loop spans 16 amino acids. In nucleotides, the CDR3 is TGTGCCAGCAGCCCCCGGGACAGGGCTAACACCGGGGAGCTGTTTTTT. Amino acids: CASSPRDRANTGELFF.

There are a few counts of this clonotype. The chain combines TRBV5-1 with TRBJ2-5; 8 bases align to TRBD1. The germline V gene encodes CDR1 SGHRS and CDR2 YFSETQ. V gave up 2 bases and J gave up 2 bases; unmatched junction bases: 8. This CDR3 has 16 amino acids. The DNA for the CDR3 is TGCGCCAGCAGCTTAGGGACAGGTTGGGCACAAGAGACCCAGTACTTC. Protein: CASSLGTGWAQETQYF. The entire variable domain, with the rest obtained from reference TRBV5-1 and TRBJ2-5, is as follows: KAGVTQTPRYLIKTRGQQVTLSCSPISGHRSVSWYQQTPGQGLQFLFEYFSETQRNKGNFPGRFSGRQFSNSRSEMNVSTLELGDSALYLCASSLGTGWAQETQYFGPGTRLLVL.

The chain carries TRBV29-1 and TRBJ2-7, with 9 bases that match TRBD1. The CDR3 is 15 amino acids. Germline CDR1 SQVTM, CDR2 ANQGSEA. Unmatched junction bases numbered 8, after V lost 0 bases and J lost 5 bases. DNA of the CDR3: TGCAGCGTTGAAGATGGACGGACAGGGGCGGACGAGCAGTACTTC. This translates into CSVEDGRTGADEQYF.

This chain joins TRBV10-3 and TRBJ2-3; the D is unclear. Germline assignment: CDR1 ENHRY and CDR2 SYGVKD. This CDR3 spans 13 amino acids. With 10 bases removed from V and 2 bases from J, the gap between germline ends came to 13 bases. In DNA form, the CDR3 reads TGTGCCACTCAGTCTGGCAACACAGATACGCAGTATTTT. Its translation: CATQSGNTDTQYF.

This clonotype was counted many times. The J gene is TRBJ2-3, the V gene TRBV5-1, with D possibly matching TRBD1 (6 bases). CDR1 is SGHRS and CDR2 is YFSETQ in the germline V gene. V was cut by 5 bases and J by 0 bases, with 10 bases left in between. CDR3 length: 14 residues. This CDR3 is CASRGQLSTDTQYF. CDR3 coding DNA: TGCGCCAGCAGGGGACAACTCAGCACAGATACGCAGTATTTT.

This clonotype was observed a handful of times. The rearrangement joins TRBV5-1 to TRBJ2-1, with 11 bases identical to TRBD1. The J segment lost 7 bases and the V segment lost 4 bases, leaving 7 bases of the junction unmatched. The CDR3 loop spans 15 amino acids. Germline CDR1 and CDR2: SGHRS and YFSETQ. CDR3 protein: CASSPGGTGGNEQFF. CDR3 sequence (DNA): TGCGCCAGCAGCCCTGGGGGGACAGGGGGAAATGAGCAGTTCTTC.

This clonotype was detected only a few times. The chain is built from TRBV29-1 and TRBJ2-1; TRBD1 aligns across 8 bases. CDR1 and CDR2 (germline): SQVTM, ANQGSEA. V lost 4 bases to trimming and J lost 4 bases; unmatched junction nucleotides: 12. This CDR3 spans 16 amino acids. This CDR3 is CSVGGLRDRTYNEQFF. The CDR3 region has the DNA TGCAGCGTTGGGGGACTCCGGGACAGGACATACAATGAGCAGTTCTTC.

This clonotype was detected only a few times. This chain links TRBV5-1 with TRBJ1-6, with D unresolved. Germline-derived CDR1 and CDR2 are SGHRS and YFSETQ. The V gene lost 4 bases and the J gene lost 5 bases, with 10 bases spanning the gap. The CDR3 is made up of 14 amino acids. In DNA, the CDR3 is TGCGCCAGCAGCCGGGTGAGGGATAATTCACCCCTCCACTTT. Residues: CASSRVRDNSPLHF.

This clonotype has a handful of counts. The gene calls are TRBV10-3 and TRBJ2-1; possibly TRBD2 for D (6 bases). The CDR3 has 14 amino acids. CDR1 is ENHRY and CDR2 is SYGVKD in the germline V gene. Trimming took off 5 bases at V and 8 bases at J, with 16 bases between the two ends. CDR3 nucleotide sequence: TGTGCCATCAGTACTAGCTGGGGTGGCGATGAGCAGTTCTTC. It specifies CAISTSWGGDEQFF.

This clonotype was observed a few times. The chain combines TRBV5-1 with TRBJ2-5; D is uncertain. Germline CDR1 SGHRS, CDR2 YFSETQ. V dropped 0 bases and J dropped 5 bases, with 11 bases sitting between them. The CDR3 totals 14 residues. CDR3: CASSLGPTRETQYF. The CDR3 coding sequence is TGCGCCAGCAGCTTGGGTCCTACTCGGGAGACCCAGTACTTC.

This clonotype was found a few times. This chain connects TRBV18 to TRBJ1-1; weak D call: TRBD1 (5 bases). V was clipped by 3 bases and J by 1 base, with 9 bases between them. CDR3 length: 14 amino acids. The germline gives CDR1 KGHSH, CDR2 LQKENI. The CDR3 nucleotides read TGTGCCAGCTCACCGTTCGGACAGAACACTGAAGCTTTCTTT. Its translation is CASSPFGQNTEAFF.

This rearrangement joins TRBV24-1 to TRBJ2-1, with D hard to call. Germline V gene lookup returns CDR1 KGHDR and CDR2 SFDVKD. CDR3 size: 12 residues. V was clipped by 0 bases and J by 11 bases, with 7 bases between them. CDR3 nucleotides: TGTGCCACCAGTGATTTGGGGCAAAAGCAGTTCTTC. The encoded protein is CATSDLGQKQFF.

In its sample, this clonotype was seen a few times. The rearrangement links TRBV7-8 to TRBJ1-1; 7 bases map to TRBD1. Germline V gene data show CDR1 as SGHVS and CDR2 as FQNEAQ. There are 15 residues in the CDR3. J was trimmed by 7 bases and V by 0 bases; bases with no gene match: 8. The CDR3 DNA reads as TGTGCCAGCAGCTTAGCGGGGAGACAGGGCGGTGAAGCTTTCTTT. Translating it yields CASSLAGRQGGEAFF.